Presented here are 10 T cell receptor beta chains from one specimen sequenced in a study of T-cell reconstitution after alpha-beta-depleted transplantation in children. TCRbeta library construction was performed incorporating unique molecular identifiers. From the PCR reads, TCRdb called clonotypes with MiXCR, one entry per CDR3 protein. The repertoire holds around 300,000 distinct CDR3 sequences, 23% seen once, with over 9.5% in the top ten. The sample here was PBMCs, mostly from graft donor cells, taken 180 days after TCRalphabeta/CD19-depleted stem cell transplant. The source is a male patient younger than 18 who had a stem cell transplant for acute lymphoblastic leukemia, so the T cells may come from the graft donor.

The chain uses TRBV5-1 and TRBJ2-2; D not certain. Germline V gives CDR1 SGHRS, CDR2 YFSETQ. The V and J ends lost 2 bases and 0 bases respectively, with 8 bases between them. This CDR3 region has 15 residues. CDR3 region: CASSLHPANTGELFF. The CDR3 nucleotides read TGCGCCAGCAGCTTACACCCCGCGAACACCGGGGAGCTGTTTTTT.

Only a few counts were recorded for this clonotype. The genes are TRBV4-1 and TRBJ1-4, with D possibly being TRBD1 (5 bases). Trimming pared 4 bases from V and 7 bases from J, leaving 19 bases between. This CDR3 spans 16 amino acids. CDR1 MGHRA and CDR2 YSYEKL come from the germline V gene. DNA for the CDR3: TGCGCCAGCAGCCCCGCCCCGGGCCCGAGGGGTGAAAAACTGTTTTTT. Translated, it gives CASSPAPGPRGEKLFF.

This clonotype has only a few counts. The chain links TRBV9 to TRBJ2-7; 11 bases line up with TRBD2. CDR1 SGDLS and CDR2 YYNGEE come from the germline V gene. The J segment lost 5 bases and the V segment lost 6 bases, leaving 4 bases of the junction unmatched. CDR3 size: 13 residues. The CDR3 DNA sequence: TGTGCCAGCACGCCGGGACTAGCGGACGAGCAGTACTTC. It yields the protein CASTPGLADEQYF.

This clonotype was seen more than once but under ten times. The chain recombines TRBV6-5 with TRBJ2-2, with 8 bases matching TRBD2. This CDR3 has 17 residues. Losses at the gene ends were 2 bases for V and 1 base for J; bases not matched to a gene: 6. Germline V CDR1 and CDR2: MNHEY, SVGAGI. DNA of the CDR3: TGTGCCAGCAGTTACATACATAGCGGGGAGAACACCGGGGAGCTGTTTTTT. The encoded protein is CASSYIHSGENTGELFF.

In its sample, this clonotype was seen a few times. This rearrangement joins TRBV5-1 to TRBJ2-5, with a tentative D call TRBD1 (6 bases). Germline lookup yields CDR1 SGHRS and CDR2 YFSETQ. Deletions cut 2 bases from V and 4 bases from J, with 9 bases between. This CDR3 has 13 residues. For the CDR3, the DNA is TGCGCCAGCAGCTTTCAGGGGACAGAGACCCAGTACTTC. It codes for CASSFQGTETQYF.

CDR3 protein: CASSQWDQGEQYF. CDR3 nucleotides: TGCGCCAGCAGCCAGTGGGACCAGGGCGAGCAGTACTTC. The V call is TRBV4-1, the J call TRBJ2-7, with D possibly being TRBD1 or TRBD2 (5 bases each). Germline CDR1 MGHRA, CDR2 YSYEKL. Trimming stripped 3 bases from V and 6 bases from J, with 12 bases between. The CDR3 runs 13 residues.

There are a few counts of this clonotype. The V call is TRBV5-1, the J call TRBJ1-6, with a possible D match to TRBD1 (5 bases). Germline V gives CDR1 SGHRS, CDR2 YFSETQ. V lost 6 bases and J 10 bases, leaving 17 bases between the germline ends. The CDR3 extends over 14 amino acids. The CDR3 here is CASTSEGVRSPLHF. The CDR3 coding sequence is TGCGCCAGCACTTCTGAAGGGGTGCGGTCACCCCTCCACTTT.

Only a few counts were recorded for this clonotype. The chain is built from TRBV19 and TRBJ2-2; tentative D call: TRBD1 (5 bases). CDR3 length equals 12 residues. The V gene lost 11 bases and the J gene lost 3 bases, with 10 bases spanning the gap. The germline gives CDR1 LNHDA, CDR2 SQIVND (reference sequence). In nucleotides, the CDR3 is TGTGCCGGAACAGGAGACACCGGGGAGCTGTTTTTT. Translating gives CAGTGDTGELFF. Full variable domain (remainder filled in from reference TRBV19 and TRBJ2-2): DGGITQSPKYLFRKEGQNVTLSCEQNLNHDAMYWYRQDPGQGLRLIYYSQIVNDFQKGDIAEGYSVSREKKESFPLTVTSAQKNPTAFYLCAGTGDTGELFFGEGSRLTVL.

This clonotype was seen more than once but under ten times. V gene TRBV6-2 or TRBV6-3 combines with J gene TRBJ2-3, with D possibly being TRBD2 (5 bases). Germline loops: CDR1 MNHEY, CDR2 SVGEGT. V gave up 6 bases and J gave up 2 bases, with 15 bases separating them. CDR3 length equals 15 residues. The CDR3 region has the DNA TGTGCCAGCAGCCCCGGGAAGAGCGACACAGATACGCAGTATTTT. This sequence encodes CASSPGKSDTDTQYF.

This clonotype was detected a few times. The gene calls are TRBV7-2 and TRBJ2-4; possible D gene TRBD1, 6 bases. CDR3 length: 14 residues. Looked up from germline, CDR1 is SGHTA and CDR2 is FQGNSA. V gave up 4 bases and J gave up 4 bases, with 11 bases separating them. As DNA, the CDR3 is TGTGCCAGCAGCTACCGGACAGATAAAAACATTCAGTACTTC. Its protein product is CASSYRTDKNIQYF.